This section outlines one T cell receptor beta chain sequence together with its context. Per the authors' pipeline: By means of reference gene primer amplification, nucleated cell counts were estimated. TCRdb's table, derived via immunoSEQ multiplex PCR, lists solely in-frame clones and lacks some. V and J calls plus clone size are reproduced from that table; the DNA served to infer D and trimming. Seen here are 130,000 or so clones, 70% to 90% observed once, and the top ten hold roughly 2.2%. This entry is derived from a study of blood T cell repertoires in COVID-19. Looking at the study overall: The samples span acute and convalescent COVID-19 from the United States, Italy and Spain.

Material: peripheral blood. The clonotype was recovered from a man in his 70s with active COVID-19.

The CDR3 region has the DNA TGTGCCAGCTCATCGAACACAGGAAACACCATATATTTT. Translating it yields CASSSNTGNTIYF. The V gene is TRBV18, the J gene TRBJ1-3, with unresolved D. This CDR3 is built from 13 residues. In germline, CDR1 is KGHSH, CDR2 LQKENI. Between the trimmed V and J ends, which lost 5 bases and 4 bases, there was a span of 9 bases.